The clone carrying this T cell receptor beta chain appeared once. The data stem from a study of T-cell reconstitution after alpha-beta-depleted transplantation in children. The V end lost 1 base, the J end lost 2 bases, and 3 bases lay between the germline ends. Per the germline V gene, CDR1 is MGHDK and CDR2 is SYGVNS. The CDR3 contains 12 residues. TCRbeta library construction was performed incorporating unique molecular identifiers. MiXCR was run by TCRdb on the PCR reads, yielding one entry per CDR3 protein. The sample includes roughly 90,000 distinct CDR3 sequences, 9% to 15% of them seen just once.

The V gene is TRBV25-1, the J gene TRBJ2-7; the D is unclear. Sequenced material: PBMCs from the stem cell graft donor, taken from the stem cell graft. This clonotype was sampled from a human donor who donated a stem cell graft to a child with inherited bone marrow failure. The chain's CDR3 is CASSEFAYEQYF. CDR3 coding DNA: TGTGCCAGCAGTGAATTCGCCTACGAGCAGTACTTC.